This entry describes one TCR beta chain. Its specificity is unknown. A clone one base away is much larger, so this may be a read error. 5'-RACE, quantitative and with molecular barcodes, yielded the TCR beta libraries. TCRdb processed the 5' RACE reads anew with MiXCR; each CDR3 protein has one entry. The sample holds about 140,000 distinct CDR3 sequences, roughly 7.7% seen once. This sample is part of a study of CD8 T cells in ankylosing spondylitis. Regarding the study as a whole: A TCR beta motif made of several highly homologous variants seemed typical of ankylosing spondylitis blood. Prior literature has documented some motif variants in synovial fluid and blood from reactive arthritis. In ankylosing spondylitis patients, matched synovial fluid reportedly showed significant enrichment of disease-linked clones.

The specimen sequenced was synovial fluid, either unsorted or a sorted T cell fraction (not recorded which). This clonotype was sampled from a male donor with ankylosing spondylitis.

Here the CDR3 DNA reads TGTGCCAGCAGCTCCCGGGACAAGGTTGACGAGCAGTACTTC. Translation gives CASSSRDKVDEQYF. This rearrangement joins TRBV9 to TRBJ2-7; maybe TRBD1 (6 bases). V dropped 4 bases and J dropped 5 bases, with 16 bases sitting between them. CDR3 size: 14 residues. The V gene's germline CDR1 is SGDLS and CDR2 YYNGEE.